This TCR beta chain was recorded in a study of molecular identifiers for immune sequencing clone quantification. One entry per CDR3 protein, called by TCRdb with MiXCR from the PCR reads. This table has hundreds of thousands of distinct CDR3 sequences, roughly 27% appearing once. This clonotype was detected only a few times. V dropped 6 bases and J dropped 3 bases, with 15 bases sitting between them. This CDR3 has 15 residues. From germline, CDR1 is MDHEN and CDR2 SYDVKM. This chain links TRBV28 with TRBJ1-3; D unresolved. This clonotype originated in a human donor in good health. Some libraries in this study had Jurkat cell RNA spiked in. Specimen: naive CD8+ T cells from blood, with Jurkat cell RNA spiked in. Regarding subset: FACS-sorted CD8+CD4-CCR7+CD45RA+ naive T cells. The CDR3 sequence is CASRRQGTFGNTIYF. The CDR3 DNA reads TGTGCCAGCAGGAGACAAGGAACCTTTGGAAACACCATATATTTT.